Listed below are T cell receptor beta chains from one sample, sequenced in a study of PD-L1 blockade in urothelial cancer. Data came from immunoSEQ multiplex PCR; TCRdb stores just in-frame clones and leaves some out. This sample yields approximately 56,000 clones, of which 85% are seen a single time; about 15% belongs to the top ten. The sample was PBMCs, taken around atezolizumab (anti-PD-L1) treatment. The receptors were gathered from a man aged 65-85 years with urothelial cancer. CDR3s leave out the opening cysteine and the closing phenylalanine or tryptophan. A D gene is named only where the DNA matches it firmly.

d_call: TRBD1
cdr3_length: 15
v_call: TRBV10-3
j_call: TRBJ2-3
cdr3_aa: ATLPGQGSGLKDTQY

d_call: .
cdr3_length: 14
v_call: TRBV18
j_call: TRBJ1-2
cdr3_aa: ASSPWYEQEGYGYT

d_call: TRBD1
cdr3_length: 13
v_call: TRBV2
j_call: TRBJ1-1
cdr3_aa: ASSPDRGRATEAF

d_call: .
cdr3_length: 13
v_call: TRBV7-2
j_call: TRBJ1-4
cdr3_aa: ASSLMAGTNEKLF

d_call: TRBD1
cdr3_length: 11
v_call: TRBV5-1
j_call: TRBJ2-2
cdr3_aa: ASGQGATGELF

d_call: .
cdr3_length: 10
v_call: TRBV12-2
j_call: TRBJ2-1
cdr3_aa: ASRPFPNEQF

d_call: .
cdr3_length: 14
v_call: TRBV13
j_call: TRBJ2-2
cdr3_aa: ASSRGTWKYTGELF

d_call: .
cdr3_length: 11
v_call: TRBV25-1
j_call: TRBJ2-7
cdr3_aa: ASSDRQAYEQY

d_call: TRBD1
cdr3_length: 13
v_call: TRBV28
j_call: TRBJ2-6
cdr3_aa: ASSSTGVGANVLT

d_call: .
cdr3_length: 13
v_call: TRBV6-5
j_call: TRBJ1-1
cdr3_aa: ASSYEEGSGTEAF

d_call: TRBD1
cdr3_length: 18
v_call: TRBV30
j_call: TRBJ2-7
cdr3_aa: AWSVRPGTGGLPKPYEQY

d_call: .
cdr3_length: 14
v_call: TRBV21-1
j_call: TRBJ2-5
cdr3_aa: ASSRRQGASIETQY

d_call: .
cdr3_length: 11
v_call: TRBV30
j_call: TRBJ1-4
cdr3_aa: AWSGGLGEKLF

d_call: TRBD2
cdr3_length: 12
v_call: TRBV5-1
j_call: TRBJ2-7
cdr3_aa: ASSQSGSTYEQY

d_call: .
cdr3_length: 13
v_call: TRBV4-2
j_call: TRBJ1-1
cdr3_aa: ASSLGQTMNTEAF

d_call: TRBD1
cdr3_length: 13
v_call: TRBV7-9
j_call: TRBJ1-1
cdr3_aa: ASSSLTGEDTEAF

d_call: .
cdr3_length: 11
v_call: TRBV7-9
j_call: TRBJ2-1
cdr3_aa: ASSQDYYNEQF

d_call: .
cdr3_length: 14
v_call: TRBV9
j_call: TRBJ2-2
cdr3_aa: ASSVTPTPYTGELF

d_call: .
cdr3_length: 12
v_call: TRBV4-1
j_call: TRBJ1-2
cdr3_aa: ASSQERGSYGYT

d_call: TRBD1
cdr3_length: 14
v_call: TRBV7-2
j_call: TRBJ1-3
cdr3_aa: ASSPLSGQGVYTIY

d_call: .
cdr3_length: 14
v_call: TRBV5-6
j_call: TRBJ1-5
cdr3_aa: ASSLDGRSINQPQH

d_call: TRBD1
cdr3_length: 12
v_call: TRBV9
j_call: TRBJ2-5
cdr3_aa: ASSPGQGRETQY

d_call: .
cdr3_length: 10
v_call: TRBV11-2
j_call: TRBJ2-1
cdr3_aa: ASSLDISEQF

d_call: TRBD1
cdr3_length: 12
v_call: TRBV27
j_call: TRBJ2-5
cdr3_aa: ASSLQGARETQY

d_call: .
cdr3_length: 12
v_call: TRBV5-1
j_call: TRBJ1-4
cdr3_aa: ASSFSGQSEKLF

d_call: .
cdr3_length: 11
v_call: TRBV9
j_call: TRBJ2-5
cdr3_aa: ASSGGFTGTQY

d_call: TRBD1
cdr3_length: 11
v_call: TRBV10-3
j_call: TRBJ1-1
cdr3_aa: AISRTGGIEAF